A selection of T cell receptor beta chains follows, all from one sample in a study of graft-versus-host responses after intestinal transplantation. The protocol was immunoSEQ multiplex PCR, while the TCRdb copy is restricted to in-frame clones and leaves out a portion. The table shows more than 4,500 clones, with approximately 85% occurring only once. The input for sequencing was ileum tissue, taken 156 days after intestinal transplant. The receptors originated from a human patient who received an intestinal transplant, so some T cells may come from the graft donor. Each CDR3 is given with its conserved first and last residue. A D gene is named only where the DNA matches it firmly. A clone size is listed for some rows: how often the clone was seen (once, few, many), or a class if it is expanded.

once	-	TRBV6-6	TRBJ1-2	TGTGCCAGCAGTTACGACCTGACAGACTACTTAGGCTACACCTTC	CASSYDLTDYLGYTF
-	TRBD2	TRBV2	TRBJ2-7	TGTGCCAGCAGCAAAGGACTAGCGGGAGAGGAGCAGTACTTC	CASSKGLAGEEQYF
once	-	TRBV19	TRBJ2-2	TGTGCCATCTCGGACAGATGGAACACCGGGGAGCTGTTTTTT	CAISDRWNTGELFF
-	TRBD1	TRBV30	TRBJ2-2	TGTGCCTGGGCCGGGACAGGGGTCACCGGGGAGCTGTTTTTT	CAWAGTGVTGELFF
once	-	TRBV5-1	TRBJ2-7	TGCGCCAGCAGCCCACGACAGGCCCCCTACGAGCAGTACTTC	CASSPRQAPYEQYF
-	-	TRBV5-6	TRBJ2-2	TGTGCCAGCAGCTGGGGAACATGGGCCGGGGAGCTGTTTTTT	CASSWGTWAGELFF
-	-	TRBV19	TRBJ2-7	TGTGCTAGTAGTATAACCGGGACTGGTCCCTACGAGCAGTACTTC	CASSITGTGPYEQYF
few	-	TRBV6-4	TRBJ1-2	TGTGCCAGCAGTGTTTCGGCAGCCGCGTCCCTCTATGGCTACACCTTC	CASSVSAAASLYGYTF
once	-	TRBV5-4	TRBJ2-3	TGTGCCAGCAGCTCGCGAGGGGGGATAAGCACAGATACGCAGTATTTT	CASSSRGGISTDTQYF
-	-	TRBV4-1	TRBJ1-3	TGCGCCAGCAGCCAAGTCCGTCGGGGTGTCGGAAACACCATATATTTT	CASSQVRRGVGNTIYF
once	-	TRBV4-1	TRBJ2-3	TGCGCCAGCAGCCTTGTGGGGGCCGCAGATACGCAGTATTTT	CASSLVGAADTQYF
-	-	TRBV18	TRBJ2-1	TGTGCCAGCTCCTCTCCTTTTGCCTGGGAGCAGTTCTTC	CASSSPFAWEQFF
-	-	TRBV28	TRBJ1-5	TGTGCCAGCAGTTTATCTTCGGCCAATCAGCCCCAGCATTTT	CASSLSSANQPQHF
-	TRBD2	TRBV6-4	TRBJ2-3	TGTGCCAGCAGTGAGGGGGGGAGCACAGATACGCAGTATTTT	CASSEGGSTDTQYF
-	TRBD2	TRBV6-6	TRBJ2-1	TGTGCCAGCAGTTATACGGGAGGGCCCGGCAATGAGCAGTTCTTC	CASSYTGGPGNEQFF
-	-	TRBV12-1	TRBJ1-5	TGTGCCAGCAGCCTAGAAGACAGGGCGAATCAGCCCCAGCATTTT	CASSLEDRANQPQHF
-	-	TRBV28	TRBJ2-7	TGTGCCAGCAGTCGATACAGGAGACGAATAAACGAGCAGTACTTC	CASSRYRRRINEQYF
-	-	TRBV6-5	TRBJ1-4	TGTGCCAGCAGTTATGGAACAACTAATGAAAAACTGTTTTTT	CASSYGTTNEKLFF
-	TRBD1	TRBV25-1	TRBJ1-5	TGTGCCAGCAGTGGCGGGACAGTTAATCAGCCCCAGCATTTT	CASSGGTVNQPQHF
-	-	TRBV18	TRBJ1-5	TGTGCCAGCTCACCAGCAGCTCAAGGACAGCCCCAGCATTTT	CASSPAAQGQPQHF
-	TRBD1	TRBV6-1	TRBJ1-5	TGTGCCAGCAGTGAATCAGGGGGCGGCAATCAGCCCCAGCATTTT	CASSESGGGNQPQHF
-	-	TRBV15	TRBJ2-5	TGTGCCACCAGCAGAGACAGAGGCCAAGAGACCCAGTACTTC	CATSRDRGQETQYF
-	TRBD1	TRBV7-9	TRBJ1-1	TGTGCCAGCAGCTTCACAGGGGGGAACACTGAAGCTTTCTTT	CASSFTGGNTEAFF
-	TRBD1	TRBV19	TRBJ2-1	TGTGCCAGTAGTATAATCCCTAGGACAGGGGGCAATGAGCAGTTCTTC	CASSIIPRTGGNEQFF
-	TRBD2	TRBV5-1	TRBJ2-5	TGCGCCAGCAGCTCCTCGGGGGGGGAGACCCAGTACTTC	CASSSSGGETQYF
-	-	TRBV6-5	TRBJ2-2	TGTGCCAGCAGTTACGAAGCTACACGGAACACCGGGGAGCTGTTTTTT	CASSYEATRNTGELFF
-	-	TRBV2	TRBJ2-7	TGTGCCAGCCGTTGGGGATGGGCGGGCGAGCAGTACTTC	CASRWGWAGEQYF
-	-	TRBV10-3	TRBJ1-4	TGTGCCATCCATGGGGGGGCCGATGAAAAACTGTTTTTT	CAIHGGADEKLFF
-	-	TRBV10-2	TRBJ1-2	TGCGCCAGCATGAGGGAATCTATCGGCTACACCTTC	CASMRESIGYTF
-	TRBD2	TRBV7-2	TRBJ2-1	TGTGCCAGCAAAGCCGGGGGGGCGAGCTACAATGAGCAGTTCTTC	CASKAGGASYNEQFF
-	-	TRBV15	TRBJ1-5	TGTGCCACCAGCAGAGAAGGCAAAGGGGCAGGGCAGCCCCAGCATTTT	CATSREGKGAGQPQHF
-	-	TRBV5-6	TRBJ2-3	TGTGCCAGCAGCCCTGACGGCAACACAGATACGCAGTATTTT	CASSPDGNTDTQYF
-	TRBD1	TRBV30	TRBJ2-3	TGTGCCTGGAGTGCCAGGACAGGTCGCGCAGATACGCAGTATTTT	CAWSARTGRADTQYF
-	-	TRBV6-6	TRBJ2-7	TGTGCCAGCAGCTTACCCGGGACACCGTACGAGCAGTACTTC	CASSLPGTPYEQYF
-	-	TRBV18	TRBJ2-7	TGTGCCAGCTCACCTATCGAGGGGAATCGCTACGAGCAGTACTTC	CASSPIEGNRYEQYF
-	TRBD1	TRBV20-1	TRBJ1-1	TGCAGTGCCGCGAGGGGGCGAGCTTTCTTT	CSAARGRAFF
-	TRBD2	TRBV18	TRBJ2-1	TGTGCCAGCTCACCGTACGGGGGGAGGACTTACAATGAGCAGTTCTTC	CASSPYGGRTYNEQFF
once	TRBD1	TRBV5-1	TRBJ1-1	TGCGCCAGCAGCCCGCGAGGACAGGGGGGGACTGAAGCTTTCTTT	CASSPRGQGGTEAFF
-	TRBD2	TRBV9	TRBJ2-7	TGTGCCAGCAGCGTACGGGGGGGAGGCTACGAGCAGTACTTC	CASSVRGGGYEQYF
-	TRBD1	TRBV5-1	TRBJ1-1	TGCGCCAGCAGCATCCGACAGGGCCGGACATATAACACTGAAGCTTTCTTT	CASSIRQGRTYNTEAFF
-	TRBD1	TRBV7-9	TRBJ1-3	TGTGCCAGCAGCTCCCGGGACAGGGTCTCTGGAAACACCATATATTTT	CASSSRDRVSGNTIYF
-	TRBD1	TRBV4-2	TRBJ1-1	TGTGCCAGCAGCCTAGCCTACAGGGGGAACACTGAAGCTTTCTTT	CASSLAYRGNTEAFF
-	TRBD1	TRBV19	TRBJ1-5	TGTGCCAGTAGTACCACCGGGACAGGGGGCCGGCAGCCCCAGCATTTT	CASSTTGTGGRQPQHF
-	TRBD1	TRBV14	TRBJ1-3	TGTGCCAGCAGCCAAGGGGACAGGGGAAACACCATATATTTT	CASSQGDRGNTIYF
-	TRBD1	TRBV30	TRBJ1-5	TGTGCCTGGAGTGTAGGACAGGGTAATCAGCCCCAGCATTTT	CAWSVGQGNQPQHF
-	-	TRBV9	TRBJ2-6	TGTGCCAGCAGCCCCAATATCGGGGCCAACGTCCTGACTTTC	CASSPNIGANVLTF
-	TRBD1	TRBV2	TRBJ2-2	TGTGCCAGCAGCTACCGGACAGGGGCCACCGGGGAGCTGTTTTTT	CASSYRTGATGELFF
-	-	TRBV5-1	TRBJ1-6	TGCGCCAGCAGCTTGGGACAGCAAAATTCACCCCTCCACTTT	CASSLGQQNSPLHF
-	-	TRBV11-2	TRBJ2-7	TGTGCCAGCAGCGCCTCAGGGCTCGAGCAGTACTTC	CASSASGLEQYF